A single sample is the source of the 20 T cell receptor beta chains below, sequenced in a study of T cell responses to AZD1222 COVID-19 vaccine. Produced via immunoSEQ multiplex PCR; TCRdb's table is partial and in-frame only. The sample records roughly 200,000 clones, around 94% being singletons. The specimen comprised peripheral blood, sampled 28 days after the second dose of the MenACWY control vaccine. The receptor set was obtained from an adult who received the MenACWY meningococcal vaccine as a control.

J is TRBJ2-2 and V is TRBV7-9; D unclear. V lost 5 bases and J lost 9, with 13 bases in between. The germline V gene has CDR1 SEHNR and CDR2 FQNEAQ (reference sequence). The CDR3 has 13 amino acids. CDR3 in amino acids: CASSDGPLRELFF. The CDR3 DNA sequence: TGTGCCAGCAGCGACGGACCGCTTAGGGAGCTGTTTTTT.

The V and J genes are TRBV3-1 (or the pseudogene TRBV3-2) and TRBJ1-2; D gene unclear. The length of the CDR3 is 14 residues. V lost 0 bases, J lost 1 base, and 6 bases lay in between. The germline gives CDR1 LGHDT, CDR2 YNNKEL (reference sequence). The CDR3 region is CASSQDLVNYGYTF. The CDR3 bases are TGTGCCAGCAGCCAAGATTTGGTTAACTATGGCTACACCTTC.

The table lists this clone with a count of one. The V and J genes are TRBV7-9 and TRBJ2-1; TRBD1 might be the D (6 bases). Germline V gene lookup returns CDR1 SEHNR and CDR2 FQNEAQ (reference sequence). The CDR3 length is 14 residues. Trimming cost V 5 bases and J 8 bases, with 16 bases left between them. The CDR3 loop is CASSLGIRGDEQFF. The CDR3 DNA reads TGTGCCAGCAGCCTAGGAATCAGGGGCGATGAGCAGTTCTTC.

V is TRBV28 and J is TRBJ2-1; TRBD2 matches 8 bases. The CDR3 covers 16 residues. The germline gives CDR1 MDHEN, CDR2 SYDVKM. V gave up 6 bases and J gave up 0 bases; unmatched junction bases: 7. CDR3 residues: CASSRGGRSSYNEQFF. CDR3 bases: TGTGCCAGCAGCCGGGGGGGGCGAAGCTCCTACAATGAGCAGTTCTTC.

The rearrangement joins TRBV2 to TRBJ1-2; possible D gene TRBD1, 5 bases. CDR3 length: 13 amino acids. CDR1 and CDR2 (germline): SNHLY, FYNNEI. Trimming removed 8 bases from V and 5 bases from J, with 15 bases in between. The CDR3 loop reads CASPPGGPYGYTF. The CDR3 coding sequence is TGTGCCAGCCCCCCCGGGGGACCTTATGGCTACACCTTC.

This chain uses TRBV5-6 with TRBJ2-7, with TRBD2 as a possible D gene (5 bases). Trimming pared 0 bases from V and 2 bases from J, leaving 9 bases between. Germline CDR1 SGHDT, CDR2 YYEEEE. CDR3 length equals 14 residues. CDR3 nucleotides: TGTGCCAGCAGCTTGGGGACTGTTCCCTACGAGCAGTACTTC. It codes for CASSLGTVPYEQYF. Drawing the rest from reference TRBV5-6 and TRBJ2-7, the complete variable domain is DAGVTQSPTHLIKTRGQQVTLRCSPKSGHDTVSWYQQALGQGPQFIFQYYEEEERQRGNFPDRFSGHQFPNYSSELNVNALLLGDSALYLCASSLGTVPYEQYFGPGTRLTVT.

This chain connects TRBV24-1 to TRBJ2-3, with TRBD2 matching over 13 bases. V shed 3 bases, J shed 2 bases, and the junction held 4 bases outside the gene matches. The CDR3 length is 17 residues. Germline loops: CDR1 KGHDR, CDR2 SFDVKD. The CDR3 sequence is CATSDLGTSGTTDTQYF. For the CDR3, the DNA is TGTGCCACCAGTGATCTGGGGACTAGCGGGACCACAGATACGCAGTATTTT.

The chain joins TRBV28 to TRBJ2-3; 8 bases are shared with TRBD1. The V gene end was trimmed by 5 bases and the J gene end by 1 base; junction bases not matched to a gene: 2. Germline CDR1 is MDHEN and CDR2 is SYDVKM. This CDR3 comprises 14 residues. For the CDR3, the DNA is TGTGCCAGCAGTACGGGACAGGGCACAGATACGCAGTATTTT. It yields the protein CASSTGQGTDTQYF.

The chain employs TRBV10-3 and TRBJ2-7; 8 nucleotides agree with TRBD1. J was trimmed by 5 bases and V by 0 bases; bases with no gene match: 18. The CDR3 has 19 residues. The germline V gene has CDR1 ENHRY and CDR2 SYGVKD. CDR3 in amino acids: CAISESKITGTGWVDEQYF. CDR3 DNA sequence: TGTGCCATCAGTGAGTCGAAGATTACCGGGACAGGATGGGTGGACGAGCAGTACTTC.

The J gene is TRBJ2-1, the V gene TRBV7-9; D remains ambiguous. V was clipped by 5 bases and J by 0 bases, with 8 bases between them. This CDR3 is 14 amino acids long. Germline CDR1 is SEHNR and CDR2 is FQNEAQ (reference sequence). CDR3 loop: CASSHPVSYNEQFF. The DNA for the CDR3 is TGTGCCAGCAGCCATCCGGTCTCCTACAATGAGCAGTTCTTC.

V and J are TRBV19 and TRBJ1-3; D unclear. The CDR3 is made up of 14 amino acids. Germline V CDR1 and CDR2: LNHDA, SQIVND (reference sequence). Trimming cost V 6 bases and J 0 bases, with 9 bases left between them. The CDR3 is CASSRTSSGNTIYF. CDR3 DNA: TGTGCCAGTAGCAGGACCAGCTCTGGAAACACCATATATTTT.

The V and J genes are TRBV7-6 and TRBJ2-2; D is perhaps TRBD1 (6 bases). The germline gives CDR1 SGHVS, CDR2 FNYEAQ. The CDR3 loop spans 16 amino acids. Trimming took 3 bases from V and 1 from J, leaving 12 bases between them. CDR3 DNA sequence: TGTGCCAGCAGCTTCAGACAGGTCCAGAACACCGGGGAGCTGTTTTTT. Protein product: CASSFRQVQNTGELFF.

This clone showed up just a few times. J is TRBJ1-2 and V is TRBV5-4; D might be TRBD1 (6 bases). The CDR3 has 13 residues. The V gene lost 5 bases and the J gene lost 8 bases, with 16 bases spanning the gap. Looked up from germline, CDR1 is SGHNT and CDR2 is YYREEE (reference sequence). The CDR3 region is CASRLGGAGGYTF. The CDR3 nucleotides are TGTGCCAGCAGACTAGGGGGGGCGGGCGGCTACACCTTC.

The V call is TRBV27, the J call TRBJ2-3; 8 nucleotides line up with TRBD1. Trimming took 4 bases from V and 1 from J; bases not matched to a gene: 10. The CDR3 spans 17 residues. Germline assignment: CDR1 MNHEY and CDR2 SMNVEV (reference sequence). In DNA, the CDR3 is TGTGCCAGCAGTTGGATCGGACAGGGCTTGGGCACAGATACGCAGTATTTT. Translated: CASSWIGQGLGTDTQYF.

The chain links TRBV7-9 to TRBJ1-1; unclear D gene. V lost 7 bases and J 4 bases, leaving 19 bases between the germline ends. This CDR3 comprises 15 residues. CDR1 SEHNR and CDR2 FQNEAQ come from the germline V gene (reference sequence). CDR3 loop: CASNNPTGSGTEAFF. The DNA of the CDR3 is TGTGCCAGCAACAATCCGACCGGGTCAGGCACTGAAGCTTTCTTT.

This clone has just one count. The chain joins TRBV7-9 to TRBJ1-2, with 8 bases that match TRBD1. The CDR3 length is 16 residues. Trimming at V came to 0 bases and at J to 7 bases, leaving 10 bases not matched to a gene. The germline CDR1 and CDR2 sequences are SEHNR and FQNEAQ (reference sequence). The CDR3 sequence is CASSLAEGQVVRGYTF. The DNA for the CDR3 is TGTGCCAGCAGCTTAGCTGAGGGACAGGTTGTGCGTGGCTACACCTTC.

The CDR3 reads CASSLAGGGELFF. CDR3 nucleotides: TGTGCCAGCAGCTTGGCTGGGGGCGGGGAGCTGTTTTTT. The chain employs TRBV5-4 and TRBJ2-2; either TRBD1 or TRBD2 may supply D (5 bases each). The CDR3 has 13 residues. Between the trimmed V and J ends, which lost 0 bases and 7 bases, there was a span of 7 bases. Germline assignment: CDR1 SGHNT and CDR2 YYREEE (reference sequence). Full variable domain (remainder filled in from reference TRBV5-4 and TRBJ2-2): ETGVTQSPTHLIKTRGQQVTLRCSSQSGHNTVSWYQQALGQGPQFIFQYYREEENGRGNFPPRFSGLQFPNYSSELNVNALELDDSALYLCASSLAGGGELFFGEGSRLTVL.

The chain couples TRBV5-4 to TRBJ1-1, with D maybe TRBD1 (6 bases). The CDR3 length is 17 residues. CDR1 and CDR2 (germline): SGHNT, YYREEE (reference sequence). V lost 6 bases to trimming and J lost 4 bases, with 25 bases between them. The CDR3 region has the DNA TGTGCCAGCACCAAGGCCCCCAATACAGGGTTGGGCACTGAAGCTTTCTTT. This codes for CASTKAPNTGLGTEAFF.

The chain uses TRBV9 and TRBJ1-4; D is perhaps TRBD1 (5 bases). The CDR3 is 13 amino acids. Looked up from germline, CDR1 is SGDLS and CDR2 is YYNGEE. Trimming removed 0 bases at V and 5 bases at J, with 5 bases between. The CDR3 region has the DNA TGTGCCAGCAGCGTAGGACAGAATGAAAAACTGTTTTTT. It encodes CASSVGQNEKLFF.

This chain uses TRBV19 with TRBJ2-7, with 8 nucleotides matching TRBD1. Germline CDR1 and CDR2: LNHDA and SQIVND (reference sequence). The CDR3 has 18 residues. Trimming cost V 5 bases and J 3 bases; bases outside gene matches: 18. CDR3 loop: CASSAQHTGQGYVYEQYF. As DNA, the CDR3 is TGTGCCAGTAGTGCCCAGCACACCGGACAGGGTTACGTCTACGAGCAGTACTTC.